A selection of T cell receptor beta chains follows, all from one sample in a study of blood T cell repertoires in COVID-19. Clones were read by immunoSEQ multiplex PCR, and TCRdb kept only the in-frame ones, dropping some. This table holds some 150,000 clones, about 85% found once. The specimen was peripheral blood. These receptors were collected from a man aged 35-49 years with acute or convalescent COVID-19. Each CDR3 is given with its conserved first and last residue. The order of the fields is J gene, D gene, clone size, V gene, CDR3 DNA, CDR3 protein. A D gene is named only where the DNA matches it firmly. Clone size, where shown, is once, few, many, or a class for clones that have expanded.

TRBJ1-2 | . | . | TRBV19 | TGTGCCAGTAGTGCTTCGACAGGAGGTAACTATGGCTACACCTTC | CASSASTGGNYGYTF
TRBJ2-4 | TRBD2 | . | TRBV5-6 | TGTGCCAGCAGCTGGGGAGAGCGGGGGGTTTTAGACATTCAGTACTTC | CASSWGERGVLDIQYF
TRBJ2-3 | TRBD2 | . | TRBV30 | TGTGCCTGGTTCGCGGGGGAGACAGATACGCAGTATTTT | CAWFAGETDTQYF
TRBJ1-6 | . | . | TRBV28 | TGTGCCAGCATCTCCCTCGGGGGGGATTCCTATAATTCACCCCTCCACTTT | CASISLGGDSYNSPLHF
TRBJ1-6 | . | . | TRBV14 | TGTGCCAGCAGCCTAACCGGGACTTCGCCCCTCCACTTT | CASSLTGTSPLHF
TRBJ2-3 | TRBD2 | . | TRBV5-4 | TGTGCCAGCAGCTTCCGACTAGCGGGAGTCACAGATACGCAGTATTTT | CASSFRLAGVTDTQYF
TRBJ2-1 | . | . | TRBV10-3 | TGTGCCACCACGGCGGGACGGAGCTCCTACAATGAGCAGTTCTTC | CATTAGRSSYNEQFF
TRBJ2-7 | TRBD1 | . | TRBV19 | TGTGCCAGTAGTTTGGGACAGGGCTACGAGCAGTACTTC | CASSLGQGYEQYF
TRBJ1-1 | TRBD1 | once | TRBV15 | TGTGCCACCAGCAGAGAACAGGGGATTGGGACTGAAGCTTTCTTT | CATSREQGIGTEAFF
TRBJ1-5 | . | . | TRBV19 | TGTGCCAGTAGCTATACCGCCGGACAATACAATCAGCCCCAGCATTTT | CASSYTAGQYNQPQHF
TRBJ1-5 | TRBD1 | . | TRBV6-1 | TGTGCCAGCAGTGAAGAGGGCAGGGGGACACATAGCAATCAGCCCCAGCATTTT | CASSEEGRGTHSNQPQHF
TRBJ2-5 | . | . | TRBV4-2 | TGTGCCAGCAGCCAAGGGTCGAGCACCACGCAAGAGACCCAGTACTTC | CASSQGSSTTQETQYF
TRBJ1-2 | TRBD1 | few | TRBV3-1/TRBV3-2 | TGTGCCAGCAGCCCTTGGACAGGGAGCTATGGCTACACCTTC | CASSPWTGSYGYTF
TRBJ1-2 | . | . | TRBV27 | TGTGCCAGCAGTTTATCGGGGGCAGGGCCCTATGGCTACACCTTC | CASSLSGAGPYGYTF
TRBJ1-2 | TRBD1 | . | TRBV29-1 | TGCAGCGTTGCAGAGTCGGGACAGCTTGACTATGGCTACACCTTC | CSVAESGQLDYGYTF
TRBJ2-7 | . | . | TRBV4-1 | TGCGCCAGCAGCCCTCGGGACTTATCCTACGAGCAGTACTTC | CASSPRDLSYEQYF
TRBJ2-1 | . | . | TRBV12-5 | TGTGCTAGTGGCCCGCCGCGGGTAAATGAGCAGTTCTTC | CASGPPRVNEQFF
TRBJ2-1 | TRBD2 | . | TRBV10-3 | TGTGCCATCAGTGTAAAGAGCGGGGGTGAGCAGTTCTTC | CAISVKSGGEQFF
TRBJ2-7 | TRBD1 | . | TRBV5-4 | TGTGCCAGCAGTCACACCGGGACAGGGTACTACGAGCAGTACTTC | CASSHTGTGYYEQYF
TRBJ1-5 | TRBD1 | . | TRBV19 | TGTGCCAGTATGGTGGGACAGGGTCACAATCAGCCCCAGCATTTT | CASMVGQGHNQPQHF
TRBJ1-1 | . | . | TRBV7-3 | TGTGCCAGCAGCTTAACAGCGAAGAACACTGAAGCTTTCTTT | CASSLTAKNTEAFF
TRBJ1-3 | . | . | TRBV6-5 | TGTGCCAGCAGCCGACGACAGAAGAGTGACACCATATATTTT | CASSRRQKSDTIYF
TRBJ1-1 | . | . | TRBV30 | TGTGCCTGGAGTGAAGGCGGAAGGGAAGCTTTCTTT | CAWSEGGREAFF
TRBJ2-6 | TRBD1 | . | TRBV30 | TGTGCCTCCGGGACAGGGGGCTCTGGGGCCAACGTCCTGACTTTC | CASGTGGSGANVLTF
TRBJ1-5 | . | few | TRBV27 | TGTGCCAGCAGTCCCGGGTCAGGGGAGCAGCCCCAGCATTTT | CASSPGSGEQPQHF
TRBJ1-5 | . | . | TRBV19 | TGTGCCAGTAGTTCTACGAATCTGGGCAATCAGCCCCAGCATTTT | CASSSTNLGNQPQHF
TRBJ2-4 | . | . | TRBV7-2 | TGTGCCAGCAGCTTAGCGTCACTATCAGCCAAAAACATTCAGTACTTC | CASSLASLSAKNIQYF